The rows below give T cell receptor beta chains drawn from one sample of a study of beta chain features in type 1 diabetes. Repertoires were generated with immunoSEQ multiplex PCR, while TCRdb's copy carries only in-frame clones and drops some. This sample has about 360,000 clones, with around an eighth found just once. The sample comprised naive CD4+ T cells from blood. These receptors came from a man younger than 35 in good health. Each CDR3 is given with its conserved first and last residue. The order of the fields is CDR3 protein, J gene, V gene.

CDR3: CASSYPTGGQETQYF
J: TRBJ2-5
V: TRBV6-5

CDR3: CASSPGSRNEQFF
J: TRBJ2-1
V: TRBV19

CDR3: CASSRDFQPQHF
J: TRBJ1-5
V: TRBV7-9

CDR3: CASSLSPGQGSGYTF
J: TRBJ1-2
V: TRBV28

CDR3: CASRQGSYEQYF
J: TRBJ2-7
V: TRBV28

CDR3: CASGRGQLNTEAFF
J: TRBJ1-1
V: TRBV2

CDR3: CASSLRTGDTGELFF
J: TRBJ2-2
V: TRBV4-3

CDR3: CASSRTTGYPNGYTF
J: TRBJ1-2
V: TRBV14

CDR3: CASSTTPLGGDSYTF
J: TRBJ1-2
V: TRBV2

CDR3: CSVGQAYEQYF
J: TRBJ2-7
V: TRBV29-1

CDR3: CASSLGDRGPRSTEAFF
J: TRBJ1-1
V: TRBV7-8

CDR3: CSVNPNPGQGSNYGYTF
J: TRBJ1-2
V: TRBV29-1

CDR3: CASRGRTSGKSRQFF
J: TRBJ2-1
V: TRBV28

CDR3: CASSPRIPGGGEQTQYF
J: TRBJ2-5
V: TRBV7-2

CDR3: CASSSAQGSGYTF
J: TRBJ1-2
V: TRBV28

CDR3: CASSYRPGDEQYF
J: TRBJ2-7
V: TRBV6-6

CDR3: CAIRTGENTEAFF
J: TRBJ1-1
V: TRBV10-3

CDR3: CASSPPGQKNEKLFF
J: TRBJ1-4
V: TRBV13

CDR3: CASSPGQYNEQFF
J: TRBJ2-1
V: TRBV11-2

CDR3: CASSLRPRGSGTKETQYF
J: TRBJ2-5
V: TRBV7-6

CDR3: CASRLDTDHGYTF
J: TRBJ1-2
V: TRBV28

CDR3: CASSPYSTQYF
J: TRBJ2-5
V: TRBV28

CDR3: CASSRYNEQFF
J: TRBJ2-1
V: TRBV7-3

CDR3: CASSLVAPGQTIEAFF
J: TRBJ1-1
V: TRBV5-1

CDR3: CASSPPGLAYTDTQYF
J: TRBJ2-3
V: TRBV28

CDR3: CASSAGKETQYF
J: TRBJ2-5
V: TRBV6-5

CDR3: CASSPPPGGLGTYEQYF
J: TRBJ2-7
V: TRBV7-9

CDR3: CASRSLAFYNEQFF
J: TRBJ2-1
V: TRBV5-1

CDR3: CASSLGRREQYF
J: TRBJ2-7
V: TRBV28

CDR3: CASSLGGPGGEQYF
J: TRBJ2-7
V: TRBV6-6

CDR3: CASSSSTGELFF
J: TRBJ2-2
V: TRBV7-2

CDR3: CASSPTTSGDEQYF
J: TRBJ2-7
V: TRBV9

CDR3: CASSQQGQGRQPQHF
J: TRBJ1-5
V: TRBV16

CDR3: CASSVQGGETQYF
J: TRBJ2-5
V: TRBV2

CDR3: CASSLAGRGEQYF
J: TRBJ2-7
V: TRBV11-2

CDR3: CASRDLTSGGPEEQFF
J: TRBJ2-1
V: TRBV2

CDR3: CASSPQASTDTQYF
J: TRBJ2-3
V: TRBV19